This T cell receptor beta chain was documented in a study of early T cells in non-severe SARS-CoV-2 infection. Study at large: The study sequenced bulk RNA from unsorted whole blood, with chains unpaired. Broader study findings: The VDJdb matching leaned toward anti-spike CD8 responses and overlooked private and CD4 specificities.

Germline V gives CDR1 LGHDT, CDR2 YNNKEL (reference sequence). The ends were cut back, 6 bases at V and 6 bases at J, with 15 bases in the middle. There are 15 residues in the CDR3. Individual cDNA molecules were tagged with unique molecular identifiers. TCRdb called the 5' RACE reads again in MiXCR, with one record for every CDR3 protein. Of over 50,000 distinct CDR3 sequences in the sample, 8% to 10% were seen once. This clonotype was counted at least ten times. No antigen is known for it. The sequence was obtained from an adult who was a healthcare worker with PCR-confirmed SARS-CoV-2 infection or an uninfected control (not recorded which). The rearrangement uses TRBV3-1 and TRBJ1-6; weak D call: TRBD1 (5 bases). Source material: whole blood. The CDR3 sequence is CASRDDRRSNSPLHF. In nucleotides, the CDR3 is TGTGCCAGCAGGGACGACAGAAGATCTAATTCACCCCTCCACTTT. The complete variable domain, with remaining parts taken from reference TRBV3-1 and TRBJ1-6, reads DTAVSQTPKYLVTQMGNDKSIKCEQNLGHDTMYWYKQDSKKFLKIMFSYNNKELIINETVPNRFSPKSPDKAHLNLHINSLELGDSAVYFCASRDDRRSNSPLHFGNGTRLTVT.